What follows are 12 T cell receptor beta chains derived from one specimen sequenced in a study of blood T cell repertoires in COVID-19 (dated by TCRdb to the early 2020s). Library generation was performed with the immunoSEQ multiplex PCR assay. The table comes from immuneACCESS by way of TCRdb, which keeps in-frame sequences with V and J called. Part of the clones is missing from these tables; in studies checked, under half for an unresolved V gene and the rest for unknown reasons. This sample is represented by approximately 69,000 clones; about 84% of them were singletons. The ten most abundant clones make up about an eighth of the sample. Sequencing was performed on peripheral blood. These TCRs come from a man aged 50-60 years with COVID-19, enrolled during active disease.

V and J are TRBV27 and TRBJ2-7; tentatively, D is TRBD1 (6 bases). Germline V gives CDR1 MNHEY, CDR2 SMNVEV (reference sequence). CDR3 length: 11 residues. V was pared by 6 bases and J by 13 bases, with 16 bases between. The CDR3 DNA reads TGTGCCAGCAGAACCGGGACACTGTTATACTTC. This translates into CASRTGTLLYF.

The rearrangement links TRBV18 to TRBJ2-2, with TRBD1 identical over 7 bases. This CDR3 has 16 residues. CDR1 and CDR2 (germline): KGHSH, LQKENI. J gave up 3 bases and V 3 bases, and 7 bases lay outside the gene matches. The CDR3 nucleotides read TGTGCCAGCTCACCTCCGACAGGGATAGACACCGGGGAGCTGTTTTTT. Its protein product is CASSPPTGIDTGELFF.

The V call is TRBV3-1 (or the pseudogene TRBV3-2), the J call TRBJ1-3, with D maybe TRBD1 (5 bases). Looked up from germline, CDR1 is LGHDT and CDR2 is YNNKEL (reference sequence). The ends were cut back, 6 bases at V and 4 bases at J, with 19 bases in the middle. The CDR3 is 16 amino acids. The DNA for the CDR3 is TGTGCCAGCAGACAAAACCCAGGGTCTTCGGGAAACACCATATATTTT. This translates into CASRQNPGSSGNTIYF.

The chain couples TRBV4-1 to TRBJ1-6; possible D gene TRBD1, 5 bases. Germline V lookup: CDR1 MGHRA, CDR2 YSYEKL. CDR3 length: 16 amino acids. V lost 0 bases and J 7 bases, leaving 13 bases between the germline ends. The CDR3 spells CASSQEGGVRNSPLHF. The CDR3 DNA is TGCGCCAGCAGCCAAGAGGGGGGGGTTCGGAATTCACCCCTCCACTTT.

This sequence joins TRBV11-3 and TRBJ2-7, with D possibly TRBD1 on 6 matching bases. The CDR3 length is 13 residues. V gave up 1 base and J gave up 6 bases, with 10 bases separating them. Germline V gene data show CDR1 as SGHNT and CDR2 as YENEEA. The CDR3 protein is CASSLVRGSEQYF. CDR3 sequence (DNA): TGTGCCAGCAGCTTAGTGAGGGGGTCCGAGCAGTACTTC.

The V gene is TRBV3-1 (or the pseudogene TRBV3-2), the J gene TRBJ2-7; the D gene is possibly TRBD1 (5 bases). This CDR3 is 16 amino acids long. Germline CDR1 and CDR2: LGHDT and YNNKEL (reference sequence). Trimming cost V 4 bases and J 5 bases, with 21 bases left between them. CDR3 coding DNA: TGTGCCAGCAGCCCAGCCTCTGCCAGGGTAGGCCACGAGCAGTACTTC. It codes for CASSPASARVGHEQYF.

This clone was detected only once. The CDR3 coding sequence is TGTGCCAGCAGCGTAGGCGGAGTTGGCTACACCTTC. This encodes CASSVGGVGYTF. The chain joins TRBV9 to TRBJ1-2, with no clear D. Germline-derived CDR1 and CDR2 are SGDLS and YYNGEE. The V end lost 0 bases, the J end lost 7 bases, and 7 bases lay between the germline ends. There are 12 residues in the CDR3.

The V gene is TRBV28, the J gene TRBJ1-1, with D unresolved. This CDR3 is 13 amino acids long. The V gene lost 2 bases and the J gene lost 1 base, with 5 bases spanning the gap. Per the germline V gene, CDR1 is MDHEN and CDR2 is SYDVKM. The CDR3 DNA is TGTGCCAGCAGTTTAAGAGGGAACACTGAAGCTTTCTTT. Translated, it gives CASSLRGNTEAFF.

This chain joins TRBV3-1 (or the pseudogene TRBV3-2) and TRBJ1-1; D may be TRBD1 (6 bases). V lost 2 bases, J lost 1 base, and 8 bases lay in between. The germline V gene encodes CDR1 LGHDT and CDR2 YNNKEL (reference sequence). The CDR3 covers 14 residues. CDR3 sequence reads: CASSQLQGNTEAFF. Written as DNA, the CDR3 is TGTGCCAGCAGCCAACTACAGGGGAACACTGAAGCTTTCTTT.

This clone was counted a few times. V gene TRBV7-9 combines with J gene TRBJ2-5, with TRBD2 matching over 12 bases. Germline V gene data show CDR1 as SEHNR and CDR2 as FQNEAQ (reference sequence). The V segment lost 5 bases and the J segment 4 bases; nucleotides outside the gene matches: 8. The CDR3 covers 16 residues. The CDR3 DNA reads TGTGCCAGCAGCCCGGGACTAGCGGGTATCGGAGAGACCCAGTACTTC. Protein product: CASSPGLAGIGETQYF.

The chain has TRBV4-1 and TRBJ2-1, with 9 nucleotides matching TRBD1. The CDR3 has 16 residues. V was clipped by 9 bases and J by 8 bases; unmatched bases: 17. From germline, CDR1 is MGHRA and CDR2 YSYEKL. The chain's CDR3 is CASANRGRQVQYEQFF. CDR3 sequence (DNA): TGCGCCAGTGCAAACAGGGGGCGGCAAGTACAATATGAGCAGTTCTTC.

This sequence joins TRBV19 and TRBJ2-7, with 9 bases aligning to TRBD1. Trimming cost V 3 bases and J 6 bases; bases outside gene matches: 12. CDR3 size: 16 residues. Germline CDR1 and CDR2: LNHDA and SQIVND (reference sequence). The CDR3 nucleotides are TGTGCCAGTAGTATGTCAAGAACAGGGGGCGGATTCGAGCAGTACTTC. Protein product: CASSMSRTGGGFEQYF.